This T cell receptor beta chain was documented in a study of T-cell reconstitution after alpha-beta-depleted transplantation in children. Unique molecular identifiers were incorporated into the prepared TCRbeta library. TCRdb re-analysed the PCR reads in MiXCR, keeping a single row per CDR3 protein. The table includes 150,000 to 200,000 distinct CDR3 sequences, roughly 7.5% detected once. This clonotype was seen repeatedly, ten times or more. V shed 3 bases and J shed 6 bases, with 5 bases lying between them. Germline V gene sequence: CDR1 ENHRY, CDR2 SYGVKD. This CDR3 region has 12 residues. The rearrangement joins TRBV10-3 to TRBJ2-2, with a weak D call TRBD2 (5 bases). The sequenced sample was PBMCs from the stem cell graft donor, obtained from the stem cell graft. The source of this sequence is a human donor who donated a stem cell graft to a child with Wiskott-Aldrich syndrome. The CDR3 nucleotides are TGTGCCATCAGTGATAGCGCCGGGGAGCTGTTTTTT. Encoded protein: CAISDSAGELFF.